This paragraph covers one T cell receptor beta chain sequence. These data come from a study of technical replicates of blood from several donors. Profiled with immunoSEQ multiplex PCR; TCRdb holds only in-frame clones, not every one. The sample comprises tens of thousands of clones, 96% of which are singletons, and approximately 0.4% rests with the top ten. CDR3 length: 13 amino acids. Germline CDR1 SEHNR, CDR2 FQNEAQ (reference sequence). V was pared by 1 base and J by 8 bases, with 8 bases between. This clonotype was obtained from a human donor in good health. The chain couples TRBV7-9 to TRBJ1-4, with D hard to call. The sequenced material came from T cells isolated from PBMCs. The DNA for the CDR3 is TGTGCCAGCAGCTTAGTCCGGGAGGAAAAACTGTTTTTT. Its translation: CASSLVREEKLFF.